This TCR beta chain is from a study of vaccination effects on CD4 cells after COVID-19. Study outcomes and limitations: A shortage of convalescent patients and an absence of early post-infection timepoints characterized the study.

This table comes from immunoSEQ multiplex PCR, and its TCRdb copy is limited to in-frame clones, with some not included. This table has tens of thousands of clones, about four fifths appearing once. Regarding this clone: Its antigen remains unidentified.

Sequencing followed a ViraFEST assay step that expanded antigen-specific CD4+ T cells with viral peptide pools. At the end of around 11 days of culture, CD4+ T cells were isolated. Among the vaccine recipients, none had a prior SARS-CoV-2 infection, and nucleocapsid antibodies were negative. The authors replaced half the medium with IL-2 medium on days 3 and 7. Germline V gene lookup returns CDR1 LGHDT and CDR2 YNNKEL (reference sequence). This CDR3 is 12 amino acids long. The V and J ends lost 1 base and 4 bases respectively, with 3 bases between them. The chain carries TRBV3-1 (or the pseudogene TRBV3-2) and TRBJ2-3; D gene unclear. The origin of this receptor is a human donor who received a COVID-19 vaccine. Material: CD4+ T cells from PBMCs cultured with HCoV-229E spike peptides, obtained before COVID-19 vaccination. The CDR3 sequence: CASSQVSDTQYF. CDR3 sequence (DNA): TGTGCCAGCAGCCAAGTGTCAGATACGCAGTATTTT.